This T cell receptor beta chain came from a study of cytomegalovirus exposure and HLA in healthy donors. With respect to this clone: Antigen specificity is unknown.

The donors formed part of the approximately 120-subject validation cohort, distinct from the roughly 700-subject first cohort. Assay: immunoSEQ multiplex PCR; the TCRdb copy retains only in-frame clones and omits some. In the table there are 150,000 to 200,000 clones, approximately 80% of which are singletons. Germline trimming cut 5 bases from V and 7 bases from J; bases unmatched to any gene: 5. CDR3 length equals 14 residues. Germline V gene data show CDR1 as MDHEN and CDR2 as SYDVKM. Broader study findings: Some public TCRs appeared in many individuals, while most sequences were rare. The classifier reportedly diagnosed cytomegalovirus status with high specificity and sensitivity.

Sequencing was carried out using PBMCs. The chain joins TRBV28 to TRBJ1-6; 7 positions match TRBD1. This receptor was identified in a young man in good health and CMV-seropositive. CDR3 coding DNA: TGTGCCAGCAGTGCAGGGGGTTCGAATTCACCCCTCCACTTT. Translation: CASSAGGSNSPLHF.